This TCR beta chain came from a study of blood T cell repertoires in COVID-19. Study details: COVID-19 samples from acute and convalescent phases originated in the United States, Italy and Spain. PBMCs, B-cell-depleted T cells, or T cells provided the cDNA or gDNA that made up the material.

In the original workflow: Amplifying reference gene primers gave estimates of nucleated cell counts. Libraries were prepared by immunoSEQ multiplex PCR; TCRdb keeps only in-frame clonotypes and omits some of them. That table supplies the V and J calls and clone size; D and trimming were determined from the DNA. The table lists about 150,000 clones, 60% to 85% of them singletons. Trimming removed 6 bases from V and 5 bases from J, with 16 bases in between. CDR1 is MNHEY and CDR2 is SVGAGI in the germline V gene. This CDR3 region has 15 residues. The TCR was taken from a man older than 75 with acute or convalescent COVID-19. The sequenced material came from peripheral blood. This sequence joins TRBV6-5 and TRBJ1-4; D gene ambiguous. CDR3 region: CASSLDRGSNEKLFF. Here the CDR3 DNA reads TGTGCCAGCAGCTTAGACCGAGGGTCAAATGAAAAACTGTTTTTT.